This entry lists 14 T cell receptor beta chains sequenced from one sample in a study of blood T cell repertoires in COVID-19. Assay: immunoSEQ multiplex PCR; the TCRdb copy retains only in-frame clones and omits some. The data contain about 220,000 clones, approximately 80% of them singletons. The sample taken for sequencing was PBMCs or T cells enriched from blood (not recorded which). The receptors here all came from a woman aged 55-69 years who had recovered from COVID-19.

The rearrangement uses TRBV6-5 and TRBJ1-2; D might be TRBD1 (5 bases). The CDR3 extends over 15 amino acids. With 2 bases removed from V and 7 bases from J, the gap between germline ends came to 17 bases. Germline-derived CDR1 and CDR2 are MNHEY and SVGAGI. CDR3 in amino acids: CASSYRRGLGGGYTF. The CDR3 DNA reads as TGTGCCAGCAGTTACCGAAGGGGACTCGGTGGTGGCTACACCTTC.

This chain links TRBV11-2 with TRBJ1-3, with 9 bases lining up with TRBD1. The CDR3 is 19 amino acids. The trim removed 3 bases at V and 2 bases at J, leaving 14 bases unmatched. Germline V gene sequence: CDR1 SGHAT, CDR2 FQNNGV. The CDR3, as DNA: TGTGCCAGCAGCTTGAAACTCTTTTGGGGACAGGGAGCTGGAAACACCATATATTTT. It specifies CASSLKLFWGQGAGNTIYF.

The V and J genes are TRBV29-1 and TRBJ2-3; 10 bases align to TRBD2. The junction had 3 bases not matched to a gene; V was cut back by 7 bases and J by 2 bases. The CDR3 spans 13 residues. Germline V CDR1 and CDR2: SQVTM, ANQGSEA. CDR3 sequence reads: CSGSGGDTDTQYF. CDR3 in DNA: TGCAGCGGGAGCGGGGGGGACACAGATACGCAGTATTTT.

The J gene is TRBJ1-5, the V gene TRBV7-9, with 8 bases fitting TRBD1. Trimming took 1 base from V and 2 from J; bases not matched to a gene: 7. The CDR3 runs 17 residues. Germline V gives CDR1 SEHNR, CDR2 FQNEAQ (reference sequence). The CDR3 DNA reads as TGTGCCAGCAGCTTAGGGACAGGGATTATCGGCAATCAGCCCCAGCATTTT. This sequence encodes CASSLGTGIIGNQPQHF.

J is TRBJ1-2 and V is TRBV13, with 9 bases aligning to TRBD1. Germline V CDR1 and CDR2: PRHDT, FYEKMQ (reference sequence). This CDR3 region has 16 residues. The trim removed 3 bases at V and 8 bases at J, leaving 13 bases unmatched. This CDR3 reads CASSFGGTGRSSGYTF. CDR3 nucleotides: TGTGCCAGCAGCTTTGGGGGGACAGGGAGGTCAAGCGGCTACACCTTC.

The rearrangement joins TRBV2 to TRBJ1-3; no clear D gene. The CDR3 runs to 14 residues. From germline, CDR1 is SNHLY and CDR2 FYNNEI. Between the trimmed V and J ends, which lost 6 bases and 1 base, there was a span of 10 bases. The CDR3 sequence: CASRSGESGNTIYF. The CDR3 region has the DNA TGTGCCAGCAGGTCCGGTGAATCTGGAAACACCATATATTTT.

The CDR3 loop reads CASSQSGRGYTF. Here the CDR3 DNA reads TGCGCCAGCAGCCAATCAGGGCGAGGCTACACCTTC. This chain uses TRBV4-3 with TRBJ1-2, with D maybe TRBD1 (5 bases). Trimming pared 2 bases from V and 8 bases from J, leaving 9 bases between. The CDR3 has 12 residues. Germline V gives CDR1 LGHNA, CDR2 YSLEER.

The chain employs TRBV19 and TRBJ2-5; 10 positions agree with TRBD1. V was pared by 3 bases and J by 6 bases, with 7 bases of the junction left unmatched. The CDR3 spans 15 residues. Germline-derived CDR1 and CDR2 are LNHDA and SQIVND (reference sequence). The DNA for the CDR3 is TGTGCCAGTAGTATCCGGGACAGGGGAATGAAGACCCAGTACTTC. Amino acid sequence: CASSIRDRGMKTQYF.

The chain employs TRBV7-9 and TRBJ1-1, with TRBD1 as a possible D gene (6 bases). The ends were cut back, 5 bases at V and 11 bases at J, with 18 bases in the middle. From germline, CDR1 is SEHNR and CDR2 FQNEAQ (reference sequence). The CDR3 covers 13 residues. CDR3 nucleotides: TGTGCCAGCAGCCTGGTGGGGGGGCATAGGGCTTTCTTT. This encodes CASSLVGGHRAFF.

The V gene is TRBV29-1, the J gene TRBJ2-1; 7 bases line up with TRBD2. Germline V gene lookup returns CDR1 SQVTM and CDR2 ANQGSEA. J lost 0 bases, V lost 3 bases, and 8 bases had no gene match. The CDR3 sequence is 16 residues long. CDR3: CSVELWGGSSYNEQFF. The CDR3 nucleotides read TGCAGCGTTGAGCTCTGGGGGGGGAGCTCCTACAATGAGCAGTTCTTC.

This clone has only a few counts. V is TRBV20-1 and J is TRBJ2-3; 7 bases line up with TRBD1. The CDR3 consists of 14 residues. Germline V gene sequence: CDR1 DFQATT, CDR2 SNEGSKA (reference sequence). V gave up 3 bases and J gave up 1 base; unmatched junction bases: 4. CDR3 amino acids: CSASWDSRTDTQYF. The CDR3 nucleotides are TGCAGTGCTAGTTGGGACAGCCGCACAGATACGCAGTATTTT.

Details on this clone: Other DNA sequences from this sample encode an identical CDR3 as well. The chain employs TRBV7-2 and TRBJ1-5; D remains unclear. The germline V and J ends were trimmed by 6 bases and 7 bases, with 13 bases remaining between them. The CDR3 contains 13 residues. Germline V lookup: CDR1 SGHTA, CDR2 FQGNSA. The CDR3 loop is CASSPSPGQPQHF. CDR3 nucleotides: TGTGCCAGCAGTCCCTCCCCGGGGCAGCCCCAGCATTTT. The entire variable domain, with the rest obtained from reference TRBV7-2 and TRBJ1-5, is as follows: GAGVSQSPSNKVTEKGKDVELRCDPISGHTALYWYRQSLGQGLEFLIYFQGNSAPDKSGLPSDRFSAERTGGSVSTLTIQRTQQEDSAVYLCASSPSPGQPQHFGDGTRLSIL.

The gene calls are TRBV6-2 or TRBV6-3 and TRBJ1-1; D is possibly TRBD1 (6 bases). The CDR3 runs to 12 residues. Germline values: CDR1 MNHEY, CDR2 SVGEGT. Trimming stripped 2 bases from V and 8 bases from J, with 9 bases between. The CDR3 region has the DNA TGTGCCAGCAGTTACCGGACAGAAGAAGCTTTCTTT. This translates into CASSYRTEEAFF.

The chain recombines TRBV7-3 with TRBJ2-1; 8 positions match TRBD2. Germline CDR1 reads SGHTA; CDR2 reads FQGTGA. The CDR3 is 14 residues long. V dropped 4 bases and J dropped 7; count of bases not matched to a gene: 6. The CDR3 sequence is CASSWSGGGNEQFF. The DNA for the CDR3 is TGTGCCAGCAGCTGGAGCGGGGGTGGGAATGAGCAGTTCTTC.